Presented here are 21 T cell receptor beta chains from one specimen sequenced in a study of cytomegalovirus exposure and HLA in healthy donors. PCR involved 60 Vbeta and 13 Jbeta primers. Clones were read by immunoSEQ multiplex PCR, and TCRdb kept only the in-frame ones, dropping some. The sample has about 76,000 clones, about 81% seen once. Material: PBMCs. Source of these receptors: a woman between 40 and 55 years old in good health and CMV-seropositive.

This chain links TRBV5-1 with TRBJ1-1; 12 positions agree with TRBD1. Germline lookup yields CDR1 SGHRS and CDR2 YFSETQ. V lost 3 bases to trimming and J lost 4 bases; unmatched junction nucleotides: 10. This CDR3 has 17 amino acids. The CDR3 DNA is TGCGCCAGCAGCTACATATCGGGACAGGGGGCTTTCACTGAAGCTTTCTTT. Translated: CASSYISGQGAFTEAFF.

The chain employs TRBV6-5 and TRBJ1-2; D gene ambiguous. This CDR3 has 13 residues. Deletions cut 5 bases from V and 5 bases from J, with 12 bases between. Per germline, CDR1 MNHEY and CDR2 SVGAGI. As DNA, the CDR3 is TGTGCCAGCAGTGAGGACTGGGAGTATGGCTACACCTTC. Protein sequence: CASSEDWEYGYTF.

This clone was counted once. This chain links TRBV5-1 with TRBJ2-1; D uncertain. The V end was cut by 7 bases, the J end by 4 bases, with 12 bases between. This CDR3 is built from 13 residues. Germline assignment: CDR1 SGHRS and CDR2 YFSETQ. The CDR3 region has the DNA TGCGCCAGCGGGTCCGACATGTACAATGAGCAGTTCTTC. As protein: CASGSDMYNEQFF.

V gene TRBV28 combines with J gene TRBJ1-1; D call uncertain. This CDR3 has 13 amino acids. Germline values: CDR1 MDHEN, CDR2 SYDVKM. Trimming cost V 5 bases and J 5 bases, with 12 bases left between them. CDR3 protein: CASSTVRGTEAFF. DNA for the CDR3: TGTGCCAGCAGTACCGTCCGAGGAACTGAAGCTTTCTTT.

This clone was picked up one time. The chain employs TRBV7-2 and TRBJ2-7, with TRBD2 as a possible D gene (6 bases). This CDR3 region has 13 residues. CDR1 is SGHTA and CDR2 is FQGNSA in the germline V gene. Trimming cost V 8 bases and J 2 bases, with 13 bases left between them. The CDR3 DNA follows: TGTGCCAGCGGCGGGACCCAGACCTACGAGCAGTACTTC. Its protein product is CASGGTQTYEQYF.

This chain links TRBV5-1 with TRBJ2-3, with D hard to call. V gave up 5 bases and J gave up 3 bases, with 13 bases separating them. The CDR3 covers 14 residues. CDR1 is SGHRS and CDR2 is YFSETQ in the germline V gene. This CDR3 reads CASRVTGATDTQYF. The CDR3 nucleotides read TGCGCCAGCAGAGTCACCGGTGCGACAGATACGCAGTATTTT. The entire variable domain, with the rest obtained from reference TRBV5-1 and TRBJ2-3, is as follows: KAGVTQTPRYLIKTRGQQVTLSCSPISGHRSVSWYQQTPGQGLQFLFEYFSETQRNKGNFPGRFSGRQFSNSRSEMNVSTLELGDSALYLCASRVTGATDTQYFGPGTRLTVL.

This chain connects TRBV5-4 to TRBJ2-2, with 7 bases fitting TRBD2. Germline lookup yields CDR1 SGHNT and CDR2 YYREEE (reference sequence). Trimming at V came to 4 bases and at J to 2 bases, leaving 8 bases not matched to a gene. CDR3 length: 16 amino acids. CDR3 amino acids: CASSPGGGANTGELFF. For the CDR3, the DNA is TGTGCCAGCAGCCCGGGGGGTGGGGCCAACACCGGGGAGCTGTTTTTT. Full variable domain (missing parts from reference TRBV5-4 and TRBJ2-2): ETGVTQSPTHLIKTRGQQVTLRCSSQSGHNTVSWYQQALGQGPQFIFQYYREEENGRGNFPPRFSGLQFPNYSSELNVNALELDDSALYLCASSPGGGANTGELFFGEGSRLTVL.

The chain carries TRBV15 and TRBJ2-3; the D gene is possibly TRBD1 (7 bases). This CDR3 spans 16 amino acids. Germline V gene sequence: CDR1 LNHNV, CDR2 YYDKDF (reference sequence). Trimming pared 1 base from V and 0 bases from J, leaving 11 bases between. This chain's CDR3 is CATSRGGDSSTDTQYF. CDR3 bases: TGTGCCACCAGCAGAGGGGGGGACAGTAGCACAGATACGCAGTATTTT.

V and J are TRBV19 and TRBJ1-2, with TRBD1 matching over 10 bases. From germline, CDR1 is LNHDA and CDR2 SQIVND (reference sequence). With 8 bases clipped from V and 7 bases from J, the junction kept 7 bases outside the gene matches. This CDR3 has 13 amino acids. The CDR3 nucleotides read TGTGCCAGTCAGTACGGGACAGGGGTTGGCTACACCTTC. Translation gives CASQYGTGVGYTF. The full variable domain, with the rest looked up from reference TRBV19 and TRBJ1-2, is DGGITQSPKYLFRKEGQNVTLSCEQNLNHDAMYWYRQDPGQGLRLIYYSQIVNDFQKGDIAEGYSVSREKKESFPLTVTSAQKNPTAFYLCASQYGTGVGYTFGSGTRLTVV.

This chain connects TRBV5-1 to TRBJ2-5, with 16 bases lining up with TRBD2. The V segment lost 4 bases and the J segment 4 bases; nucleotides outside the gene matches: 4. This CDR3 spans 16 amino acids. CDR1 SGHRS and CDR2 YFSETQ come from the germline V gene. CDR3 amino acids: CASSPGLAGGLETQYF. In DNA, the CDR3 is TGCGCCAGCAGCCCGGGACTAGCGGGGGGGCTAGAGACCCAGTACTTC.

The rearrangement joins TRBV2 to TRBJ1-2; 8 positions agree with TRBD1. Germline CDR1 is SNHLY and CDR2 is FYNNEI. The CDR3 covers 12 residues. V was clipped by 7 bases and J by 6 bases; unmatched bases: 4. CDR3 DNA: TGTGCCAGCATCACAGGGGGGGATGGCTACACCTTC. It specifies CASITGGDGYTF.

V and J are TRBV7-9 and TRBJ1-4, with TRBD1 matching 8 bases. The J segment lost 7 bases and the V segment lost 5 bases, leaving 9 bases of the junction unmatched. Germline V lookup: CDR1 SEHNR, CDR2 FQNEAQ (reference sequence). The CDR3 covers 15 residues. CDR3: CASSGGTGGREKLFF. CDR3 bases: TGTGCCAGCAGCGGAGGGACAGGCGGGCGTGAAAAACTGTTTTTT.

This chain links TRBV7-9 with TRBJ2-2, with 7 bases identical to TRBD2. V shed 5 bases and J 0 bases; nucleotides not matched to a gene: 3. CDR1 and CDR2 (germline): SEHNR, FQNEAQ (reference sequence). The CDR3 covers 15 residues. The CDR3 nucleotides are TGTGCCAGCAGCAAACTAGCGACGAACACCGGGGAGCTGTTTTTT. Amino acids: CASSKLATNTGELFF. The full variable domain, rest sourced from reference TRBV7-9 and TRBJ2-2, is DTGVSQNPRHKITKRGQNVTFRCDPISEHNRLYWYRQTLGQGPEFLTYFQNEAQLEKSRLLSDRFSAERPKGSFSTLEIQRTEQGDSAMYLCASSKLATNTGELFFGEGSRLTVL.

The V and J genes are TRBV30 and TRBJ2-3, with D hard to call. The germline V gene encodes CDR1 GTSNPN and CDR2 SVGIG (reference sequence). Trimming stripped 4 bases from V and 2 bases from J, with 16 bases between. The CDR3 contains 15 residues. CDR3 in DNA: TGTGCCTGGAACCTACCGGGTTTGTCCACAGATACGCAGTATTTT. This translates into CAWNLPGLSTDTQYF.

The V and J genes are TRBV7-9 and TRBJ2-3, with 8 bases fitting TRBD2. This CDR3 has 16 residues. After removal of 7 bases from V and 0 bases from J, the junction contained 9 bases not matched to a gene. The germline CDR1 and CDR2 sequences are SEHNR and FQNEAQ (reference sequence). The CDR3 DNA sequence: TGTGCCAGCACCAACGTCCGGGGGGGGAGCACAGATACGCAGTATTTT. As protein: CASTNVRGGSTDTQYF. Variable domain in full (rest from reference TRBV7-9 and TRBJ2-3): DTGVSQNPRHKITKRGQNVTFRCDPISEHNRLYWYRQTLGQGPEFLTYFQNEAQLEKSRLLSDRFSAERPKGSFSTLEIQRTEQGDSAMYLCASTNVRGGSTDTQYFGPGTRLTVL.

The rearrangement joins TRBV9 to TRBJ1-1; weak D call: TRBD1 (5 bases). The length of the CDR3 is 13 residues. Germline-derived CDR1 and CDR2 are SGDLS and YYNGEE. The V end was cut by 3 bases, the J end by 6 bases, with 12 bases between. The CDR3 sequence: CASSAAGAAEAFF. In DNA, the CDR3 is TGTGCCAGCAGCGCAGCTGGGGCGGCTGAAGCTTTCTTT.

The rearrangement joins TRBV28 to TRBJ2-5, with 10 bases aligning to TRBD1. The germline V gene has CDR1 MDHEN and CDR2 SYDVKM. Germline trimming cut 7 bases from V and 5 bases from J; bases unmatched to any gene: 10. The CDR3 is made up of 15 amino acids. CDR3 DNA sequence: TGTGCCAGCAAACCCTCCGGGACAGGGGATGAGACCCAGTACTTC. It translates to CASKPSGTGDETQYF.

This sequence joins TRBV9 and TRBJ2-3; 9 bases line up with TRBD2. The CDR3 runs 16 residues. With 4 bases clipped from V and 0 bases from J, the junction kept 6 bases outside the gene matches. Germline-derived CDR1 and CDR2 are SGDLS and YYNGEE. For the CDR3, the DNA is TGTGCCAGCAGCACCCGCGGGGGGGGAAGCACAGATACGCAGTATTTT. Translation gives CASSTRGGGSTDTQYF.

The rearrangement joins TRBV4-3 to TRBJ2-5; D not resolved. The J call is in doubt because the DNA end fits TRBJ2-7 better. This CDR3 comprises 16 residues. Germline V gene lookup returns CDR1 LGHNA and CDR2 YSLEER. This chain's CDR3 is CASSQDRAGSSYEQYF. In nucleotides, the CDR3 is TGCGCCAGCAGCCAAGATCGAGCAGGCAGCTCCTACGAGCAGTACTTC.

The V gene is TRBV5-6, the J gene TRBJ2-7; TRBD1 might be the D (6 bases). The CDR3 totals 13 residues. CDR1 is SGHDT, CDR2 YYEEEE, per germline. V was pared by 2 bases and J by 4 bases, with 10 bases between. The CDR3 is CASSLQGKYEQYF. The CDR3 DNA sequence: TGTGCCAGCAGCTTACAGGGCAAATACGAGCAGTACTTC.

On this clone: Other nucleotide sequences in the sample specify the same CDR3. This chain joins TRBV7-9 and TRBJ1-5, with TRBD1 matching over 7 bases. The CDR3 runs to 14 residues. Germline V gene sequence: CDR1 SEHNR, CDR2 FQNEAQ (reference sequence). V trimming: 5 bases; J trimming: 2 bases; junction bases outside the gene matches: 3. DNA of the CDR3: TGTGCCAGCAGCCTTACAGGGGGCAATCAGCCCCAGCATTTT. Translated, it gives CASSLTGGNQPQHF. The whole variable domain, filled in from reference TRBV7-9 and TRBJ1-5, reads DTGVSQNPRHKITKRGQNVTFRCDPISEHNRLYWYRQTLGQGPEFLTYFQNEAQLEKSRLLSDRFSAERPKGSFSTLEIQRTEQGDSAMYLCASSLTGGNQPQHFGDGTRLSIL.